This T cell receptor beta chain was recorded in a study of CD8 T cells in ankylosing spondylitis listed by TCRdb under 2017. Context from the whole study: The study set out to find disease-linked TCR variants by profiling T cell receptor beta repertoires in ankylosing spondylitis patients and healthy donors. Samples of peripheral blood were taken, and for ankylosing spondylitis patients, synovial fluid was collected as well. The whole study cohort included over a hundred healthy donors and 20 to 25 ankylosing spondylitis patients.

Beyond this particular receptor, the publication reports: Blood from ankylosing spondylitis patients appeared to be characterized by a TCR beta motif composed of 7 to 9 highly homologous amino acid variants. In peripheral blood, the disease-linked clones were found at relatively low frequencies and had a CD8+ phenotype. Significant enrichment of the disease-linked clones was reported in matched synovial fluid samples from ankylosing spondylitis patients. Some of the motif variants had been reported before in the synovial fluid and blood of reactive arthritis patients, a finding that suggests common disease-initiation mechanisms.

Sequencer: Illumina HiSeq 2500. Quantitative 5'-RACE with molecular barcodes was used to prepare TCR beta libraries. The authors' pipeline ran thus. To identify disease-linked TCR variants, a new computational method was used, one built on a probabilistic model of VDJ rearrangement. The public reads were quality trimmed at Q25 with fastp and then assembled into clones with MiXCR by TCRdb, keeping productive beta chains. Rows merge per CDR3 protein into single entries with the most common DNA and genes. TCRdb, not the authors, supplied the V and J calls. In all, the sample holds approximately 550,000 distinct CDR3 sequences, and roughly 13% of those were seen once. The ten largest make up approximately 7% of the sample. This clonotype appeared many times. Its antigen has not been determined. No much larger clone exists at a distance of one base, and base qualities are not known. Spanning cysteine to phenylalanine, the CDR3 consists of 13 amino acids. Left in the record is the CDR3 DNA by itself, 39 bases read in frame from the first base. Via the germline V gene (reference sequence), CDR1 is DFQATT and CDR2 SNEGSKA. V sheds 5 bases and J sheds 8 bases, leaving 16 bases between their ends.

The sample consisted of blood, either unsorted or a sorted T cell fraction (not recorded which). The receptor chain draws on TRBV20-1 and TRBJ2-1, with TRBD2 perhaps the D gene, on 5 matching bases. The source of this sequence is a male donor with ankylosing spondylitis. The CDR3 protein is CSAFSTIEDEQFF. The bases are TGCAGTGCTTTTTCGACTATTGAGGATGAGCAGTTCTTC.